This TCR beta chain was found in a study of blood T cell repertoires in COVID-19 (TCRdb year 2020). With respect to the entire study: Samples from collaborators originated in the United States, Italy and Spain and spanned both the acute and convalescent phases of COVID-19. HLA class I and class II types, where available, came from metadata supplied by the sample provider rather than from assay-based typing. Subjects who had been exposed to COVID-19, were actively infected with it, or had recovered from it provided the deeply sampled blood TCRbeta repertoires that made up the dataset. The material from the prospective study consisted of cDNA or gDNA derived from T cells, B-cell-depleted T cells, or PBMCs. Nearly every sample came with metadata listing a de-identified subject ID, COVID-19 status, age in years and sex. Samples were obtained from the ongoing ImmuneRACE study (first 160 participants) and from 1,200 or so subjects provided by 6 global collaborators. The repertoires were released in a freely available public database intended as a resource for research on the immune response to SARS-CoV-2.

The collaborating institutions used their own protocols to collect whole blood in K2EDTA tubes. For TCRbeta analysis, collaborator samples were shipped as frozen whole blood, as isolated PBMCs, or as DNA extracted from either sample type. V and J are truncated by 0 bases and 7 bases respectively, leaving an intervening sequence of 6 bases. Measured from the cysteine to the phenylalanine, the CDR3 is 12 residues long. CDR3 DNA only is kept here, 36 bases in frame from base 1. CDR1 KGHSH and CDR2 LQKENI are derived from the germline V gene. A note on this clone: The antigen this receptor binds is unknown. No much larger clone exists at a distance of one base, and base qualities are not known.

Broader findings and caveats from the paper: How much clinical and demographic metadata was included differed by source and by participant, and the metadata was provided uncurated.

TCRbeta CDR3 regions were amplified from genomic DNA by means of the immunoSEQ Assay, a bias-controlled multiplex PCR. In the original analysis: Within the assay, amplification of reference gene primers was used to estimate how many nucleated cells each sample contained. Sequence reads were collapsed and filtered to measure the absolute abundance of every unique TCRbeta CDR3 rearrangement. For each sample, productive Simpson clonality was calculated by taking the square root of Simpson's diversity index across productive rearrangements. TCRdb took this table from immuneACCESS and kept in-frame rearrangements with V and J called. Such tables lack part of the clones; where checked against another copy, unresolved V genes explain under half of the gap, and the rest is unexplained. The V and J calls and clone size are taken from that table; D and trimming were inferred from the DNA. This sample holds approximately 50,000 clones; about four fifths were observed only once. The ten top clones hold just under 7% of the sample.

This chain is built from TRBV18 and TRBJ1-2; no D gene is confidently identified. The sequence came from a man aged 65-85 years with active COVID-19. Input material: peripheral blood. The encoded CDR3 is CASSPPSIGYTF. The sequence in DNA is TGTGCCAGCTCACCACCGAGTATTGGCTACACCTTC.